This T cell receptor beta chain is from a study of T cells after posttransplantation cyclophosphamide. Study findings and constraints: TRB overlap between skin or GI tissue T cells and blood was limited. After PTCy, TRB diversity resembled that of CNI/methotrexate controls. Donor CD8+ memory clones often dominated recipient blood repertoires at later times.

Sequencing used immunoSEQ multiplex PCR; TCRdb keeps in-frame clones, though not all of them. In total the sample includes about 24,000 clones, none of them seen once. V shed 3 bases and J shed 0 bases, with 12 bases lying between them. The CDR3 has 16 amino acids. Germline loops: CDR1 SGHTA, CDR2 FQGNSA. Many counts were recorded for this clone. As yet, its antigen is unknown. The V and J genes are TRBV7-2 and TRBJ2-1, with D tentatively TRBD1 (5 bases). What was sequenced was PBMCs. The sequence derives from a woman in her sixties or seventies in good health, CMV-negative, and a related stem cell transplant donor. The CDR3 region is CASSFIGASSYNEQFF. The CDR3 region has the DNA TGTGCCAGCAGCTTTATAGGGGCGAGCTCCTACAATGAGCAGTTCTTC.